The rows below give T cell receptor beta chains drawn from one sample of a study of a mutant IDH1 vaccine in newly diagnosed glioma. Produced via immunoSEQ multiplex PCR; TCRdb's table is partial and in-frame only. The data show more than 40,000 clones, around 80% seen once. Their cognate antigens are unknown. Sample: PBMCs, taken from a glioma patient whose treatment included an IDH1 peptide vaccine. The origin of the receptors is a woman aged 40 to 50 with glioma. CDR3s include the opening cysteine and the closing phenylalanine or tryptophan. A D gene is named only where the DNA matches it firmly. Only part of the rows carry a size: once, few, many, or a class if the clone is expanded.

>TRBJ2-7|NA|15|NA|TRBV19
TGTGCCAGTAGTACCCGGGCAACAGGTTCCTACGAGCAGTACTTC
CASSTRATGSYEQYF
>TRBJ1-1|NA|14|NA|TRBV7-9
TGTGCCAGCAGCGCCACAGGGTTCAACACTGAAGCTTTCTTT
CASSATGFNTEAFF
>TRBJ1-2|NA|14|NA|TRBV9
TGTGCCAGCAGCGTAGGGGTAACCCCCTATGGCTACACCTTC
CASSVGVTPYGYTF
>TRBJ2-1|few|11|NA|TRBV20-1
TGCAGTGCCCAGGACGGTGATGAGCAGTTCTTC
CSAQDGDEQFF
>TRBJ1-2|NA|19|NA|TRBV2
TGTGCCAGCACCGATGACTCAAACCGGTTGGGAACCAAAGACTATGGCTACACCTTC
CASTDDSNRLGTKDYGYTF
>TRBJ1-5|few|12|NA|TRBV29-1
TGCAGCGTTGAAGATCGTAGGAAGCCCCAGCATTTT
CSVEDRRKPQHF
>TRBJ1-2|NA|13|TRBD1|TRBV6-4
TGTGCCAGCAGACCCACAGGGGAACGGGGCTACACCTTC
CASRPTGERGYTF
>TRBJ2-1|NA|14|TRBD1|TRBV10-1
TGCGCCGTTAGGCGGGACAGGGGCTACAATGAGCAGTTCTTC
CAVRRDRGYNEQFF
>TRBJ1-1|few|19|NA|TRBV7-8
TGTGCCAGCAGCTTAGCGTTTCGTAACGCTCTCACAGGGAGGCCTGAAGCTTTCTTT
CASSLAFRNALTGRPEAFF
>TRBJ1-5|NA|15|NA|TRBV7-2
TGTGCCAGCAGCCCCTCGGGTCATAGCAATCAGCCCCAGCATTTT
CASSPSGHSNQPQHF
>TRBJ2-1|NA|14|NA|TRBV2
TGTGCCAGCCGCTCCTCTTCTCTCGTCGGTGAGCAGTTCTTC
CASRSSSLVGEQFF